This TCR beta chain was obtained from a study of blood T cell repertoires in COVID-19. Assay used: immunoSEQ multiplex PCR; TCRdb lists only in-frame clones, some missing. Of under 300,000 clones in the sample, 86% were seen once. J was trimmed by 4 bases and V by 5 bases; bases with no gene match: 5. The CDR3 contains 14 residues. CDR1 is LNHDA, CDR2 SQIVND, per germline (reference sequence). J is TRBJ2-3 and V is TRBV19; TRBD1 agrees at 8 bases. The sequence came from a woman aged 25 to 39 with active or convalescent COVID-19. Source material: peripheral blood. The CDR3 DNA is TGTGCCAGTAGTCATACAGGGGGACCAGATACGCAGTATTTT. This translates into CASSHTGGPDTQYF.